A single sample is the source of the 24 T cell receptor beta chains below, sequenced in a study of blood T cell repertoires in COVID-19. TCRdb's table, derived via immunoSEQ multiplex PCR, lists solely in-frame clones and lacks some. This table has about 140,000 clones, 84% appearing once. Sequencing used peripheral blood. Receptors were obtained from a man aged 25 to 45 with COVID-19, enrolled during active disease.

This clone occurred once. The chain recombines TRBV30 with TRBJ1-2; D is unclear. This CDR3 region has 12 residues. Trimming shortened V by 3 bases and J by 4 bases, and 9 bases separated the two germline ends. The germline gives CDR1 GTSNPN, CDR2 SVGIG (reference sequence). This CDR3 reads CAWRTAGYGYTF. As DNA, the CDR3 is TGTGCCTGGAGGACCGCAGGCTATGGCTACACCTTC.

The V and J genes are TRBV10-3 and TRBJ2-2; 11 bases align to TRBD2. CDR3 length: 18 amino acids. The junction had 9 bases not matched to a gene; V was cut back by 4 bases and J by 2 bases. Germline V gene data show CDR1 as ENHRY and CDR2 as SYGVKD. In DNA, the CDR3 is TGTGCCATCAGTGGGGTCCGGACTAGCGGGTTTAACACCGGGGAGCTGTTTTTT. Protein: CAISGVRTSGFNTGELFF.

The chain combines TRBV2 with TRBJ1-2, with TRBD1 matching over 7 bases. This CDR3 spans 14 amino acids. Germline CDR1 SNHLY, CDR2 FYNNEI. V lost 2 bases to trimming and J lost 6 bases; unmatched junction nucleotides: 6. DNA of the CDR3: TGTGCCAGCAGTGAACGATCGGGACAGCATGGCTACACCTTC. It encodes CASSERSGQHGYTF.

V gene TRBV5-6 combines with J gene TRBJ2-1; tentative D call: TRBD2 (5 bases). The germline CDR1 and CDR2 sequences are SGHDT and YYEEEE. V gave up 2 bases and J gave up 5 bases, with 11 bases separating them. The CDR3 runs to 14 residues. CDR3 sequence (DNA): TGTGCCAGCAGCTTCGGCGGGCTGAACAATGAGCAGTTCTTC. Translating it yields CASSFGGLNNEQFF.

This chain links TRBV27 with TRBJ1-1; 7 nucleotides align to TRBD1. Germline values: CDR1 MNHEY, CDR2 SMNVEV (reference sequence). The V segment lost 6 bases and the J segment 5 bases; nucleotides outside the gene matches: 9. This CDR3 has 14 amino acids. This CDR3 is CASRPPDRVTEAFF. CDR3 nucleotides: TGTGCCAGCAGACCACCCGACAGGGTGACTGAAGCTTTCTTT.

The CDR3 DNA is TGTGCCACCAGTCTGGCAGGACAGCCCCAGCATTTT. As protein: CATSLAGQPQHF. This chain connects TRBV24-1 to TRBJ1-5; D gene ambiguous. CDR1 KGHDR and CDR2 SFDVKD come from the germline V gene. V lost 6 bases to trimming and J lost 7 bases, with 9 bases between them. CDR3 length: 12 residues.

The chain recombines TRBV7-2 with TRBJ2-3; no clear D gene. The CDR3 contains 13 residues. Trimming removed 0 bases from V and 4 bases from J, with 5 bases in between. CDR1 is SGHTA and CDR2 is FQGNSA in the germline V gene. The CDR3 nucleotides are TGTGCCAGCAGCTTAGCGGGCGCAGATACGCAGTATTTT. Amino acid sequence: CASSLAGADTQYF.

The chain recombines TRBV2 with TRBJ2-7; 9 nucleotides align to TRBD1. V was pared by 9 bases and J by 3 bases, with 15 bases of the junction left unmatched. CDR1 is SNHLY, CDR2 FYNNEI, per germline. The CDR3 length is 16 residues. The CDR3 DNA reads TGTGCCAGTCGGTTCCCGGACAGGGGCGAAATCTACGAGCAGTACTTC. Amino acid sequence: CASRFPDRGEIYEQYF.

The CDR3 here is CASSKGQGVAEAFF. In DNA form, the CDR3 reads TGTGCCAGCAGCAAGGGACAGGGTGTCGCTGAAGCTTTCTTT. V is TRBV2 and J is TRBJ1-1; 9 bases line up with TRBD1. The trim removed 6 bases at V and 6 bases at J, leaving 8 bases unmatched. Per germline, CDR1 SNHLY and CDR2 FYNNEI. The CDR3 is made up of 14 amino acids.

The chain combines TRBV9 with TRBJ2-6; the D is unclear. Deletions cut 3 bases from V and 0 bases from J, with 7 bases between. Germline assignment: CDR1 SGDLS and CDR2 YYNGEE. CDR3 length: 15 amino acids. The CDR3 coding sequence is TGTGCCAGCAGCGCCGAGTTCTCTGGGGCCAACGTCCTGACTTTC. As protein: CASSAEFSGANVLTF.

This chain uses TRBV2 with TRBJ2-2; no firm D call. The V gene lost 1 base and the J gene lost 7 bases, with 10 bases spanning the gap. The CDR3 runs 14 residues. The germline V gene encodes CDR1 SNHLY and CDR2 FYNNEI. CDR3 amino acids: CASSEGYINGELFF. DNA of the CDR3: TGTGCCAGCAGTGAAGGTTACATTAACGGGGAGCTGTTTTTT.

The chain links TRBV29-1 to TRBJ2-1, with D tentatively TRBD1 (5 bases). This CDR3 is 16 amino acids long. The V gene lost 2 bases and the J gene lost 0 bases, with 14 bases spanning the gap. From germline, CDR1 is SQVTM and CDR2 ANQGSEA. The CDR3 here is CSVEIGQGNSYNEQFF. For the CDR3, the DNA is TGCAGCGTTGAAATCGGGCAGGGTAACTCCTACAATGAGCAGTTCTTC.

The V gene is TRBV6-1, the J gene TRBJ1-5; D unclear. Germline CDR1 is MNHNS and CDR2 is SASEGT. The V end was cut by 2 bases, the J end by 3 bases, with 17 bases between. The CDR3 sequence is 17 residues long. The CDR3 bases are TGTGCCAGCAGTGAACCAAGAGTCGCGGGCCACAATCAGCCCCAGCATTTT. Translating it yields CASSEPRVAGHNQPQHF.

This clone was observed once. This chain connects TRBV10-2 to TRBJ2-5; D gene ambiguous. This CDR3 is 13 amino acids long. Per the germline V gene, CDR1 is WSHSY and CDR2 is SAAADI. V lost 6 bases and J 4 bases, leaving 12 bases between the germline ends. The CDR3 bases are TGCGCCAGCAGACCCGGGTTCTTAGAGACCCAGTACTTC. This codes for CASRPGFLETQYF.

The chain uses TRBV7-9 and TRBJ1-3; TRBD1 matches 8 bases. Trimming removed 4 bases from V and 0 bases from J; junction bases left unmatched: 8. Germline V gene lookup returns CDR1 SEHNR and CDR2 FQNEAQ (reference sequence). This CDR3 has 17 residues. In DNA, the CDR3 is TGTGCCAGCAGCTCGAGACAGGGGCCGAGCTCTGGAAACACCATATATTTT. Translating it yields CASSSRQGPSSGNTIYF.

To note about this clone: One end of the junction varies from germline; a read error may be responsible. The gene calls are TRBV6-1 and TRBJ2-1; no firm D call. The CDR3 loop spans 13 amino acids. Germline CDR1 reads MNHNS; CDR2 reads SASEGT. The CDR3 spells CASSEESYTEQFF. The CDR3 nucleotides read TGTGCCAGCAGTGAGGAGTCATACACTGAGCAGTTCTTC.

This clone was observed a single time. CDR3 in amino acids: CASSRARTATNEKLFF. DNA of the CDR3: TGTGCCAGCAGCCGGGCACGGACTGCAACTAATGAAAAACTGTTTTTT. The chain couples TRBV4-2 to TRBJ1-4; D remains ambiguous. V was cut by 4 bases and J by 0 bases, with 12 bases left in between. There are 16 residues in the CDR3. Germline V gives CDR1 LGHNA, CDR2 YNFKEQ.

The V gene is TRBV5-6, the J gene TRBJ2-6; tentative D call: TRBD2 (5 bases). The CDR3 contains 15 residues. Trimming left V 0 bases short and J 5 bases short, with 9 bases between. The germline gives CDR1 SGHDT, CDR2 YYEEEE. This chain's CDR3 is CASSLGGLRANVLTF. The CDR3 DNA follows: TGTGCCAGCAGCTTGGGAGGGCTCAGGGCCAACGTCCTGACTTTC.

The rearrangement links TRBV28 to TRBJ2-6; maybe TRBD1 (6 bases). The germline V and J ends were trimmed by 2 bases and 5 bases, with 10 bases remaining between them. CDR3 length: 15 amino acids. Germline V CDR1 and CDR2: MDHEN, SYDVKM. The CDR3 spells CASSLLGARANVLTF. The CDR3 DNA reads TGTGCCAGCAGTTTACTGGGGGCCAGGGCCAACGTCCTGACTTTC.

This clone was seen a single time. The rearrangement links TRBV5-4 to TRBJ2-7; 8 nucleotides align to TRBD2. From germline, CDR1 is SGHNT and CDR2 YYREEE (reference sequence). This CDR3 is 17 amino acids long. The ends lost 4 bases at V and 3 bases at J; junction bases unmatched: 15. CDR3 sequence reads: CASSPSRSAGALYEQYF. CDR3 nucleotide sequence: TGTGCCAGCAGCCCTTCTAGGTCAGCGGGGGCCCTCTACGAGCAGTACTTC.

This clone was picked up one time. V is TRBV2 and J is TRBJ2-7; 7 nucleotides agree with TRBD1. Germline V gene sequence: CDR1 SNHLY, CDR2 FYNNEI. V dropped 6 bases and J dropped 3; count of bases not matched to a gene: 5. The CDR3 consists of 13 residues. The CDR3, as DNA: TGTGCCAGCAGCCGGGACAGTGACTACGAGCAGTACTTC. Protein sequence: CASSRDSDYEQYF.

Points on this clone: The sample has other DNA sequences that encode this CDR3 too. The chain combines TRBV9 with TRBJ2-7, with 7 bases that match TRBD1. The CDR3 spans 13 residues. Germline CDR1 reads SGDLS; CDR2 reads YYNGEE. The J segment lost 6 bases and the V segment lost 0 bases, leaving 3 bases of the junction unmatched. The CDR3, as DNA: TGTGCCAGCAGCGTAGTAGGGGGCGGCGAGCAGTACTTC. Residues: CASSVVGGGEQYF.

The genes are TRBV9 and TRBJ1-1; D remains unclear. Trimming stripped 6 bases from V and 1 base from J, with 13 bases between. The CDR3 totals 14 residues. CDR1 SGDLS and CDR2 YYNGEE come from the germline V gene. The CDR3 sequence is CASKIGEENTEAFF. The CDR3 nucleotides are TGTGCCAGCAAGATCGGAGAAGAGAACACTGAAGCTTTCTTT.

The genes are TRBV27 and TRBJ1-1, with a weak D call TRBD1 (6 bases). Trimming cost V 5 bases and J 2 bases, with 12 bases left between them. Germline V gene data show CDR1 as MNHEY and CDR2 as SMNVEV (reference sequence). This CDR3 region has 14 residues. In nucleotides, the CDR3 is TGTGCCAGCAGTCCCCGGACAGTTAACACTGAAGCTTTCTTT. Translating gives CASSPRTVNTEAFF.